This TCR beta chain was sequenced during a study of blood T cell repertoires in COVID-19. At the level of the study: COVID-19 samples, acute and convalescent, were from the United States, Italy and Spain. In each case, the material was cDNA or gDNA derived from T cells, B-cell-depleted T cells, or PBMCs.

As processed by the authors: Reference gene primer amplification gave nucleated cell count estimates. This table comes from immunoSEQ multiplex PCR, and its TCRdb copy is limited to in-frame clones, with some not included. V and J calls and clone size follow that table, whereas D and trimming were derived from the DNA. Of some 250,000 clones in the sample, 70% to 85% were seen once. Germline CDR1 SGHNT, CDR2 YYREEE (reference sequence). This CDR3 is 17 amino acids long. V shed 4 bases, J shed 2 bases, and the junction held 8 bases outside the gene matches. Sequencing was performed on peripheral blood. The V call is TRBV5-4, the J call TRBJ2-3; 12 bases align to TRBD2. This receptor was taken from a woman older than 75 with acute or convalescent COVID-19. In DNA, the CDR3 is TGTGCCAGCAGCCCTGGGACTAGCGGGCCCAACACAGATACGCAGTATTTT. As protein: CASSPGTSGPNTDTQYF.